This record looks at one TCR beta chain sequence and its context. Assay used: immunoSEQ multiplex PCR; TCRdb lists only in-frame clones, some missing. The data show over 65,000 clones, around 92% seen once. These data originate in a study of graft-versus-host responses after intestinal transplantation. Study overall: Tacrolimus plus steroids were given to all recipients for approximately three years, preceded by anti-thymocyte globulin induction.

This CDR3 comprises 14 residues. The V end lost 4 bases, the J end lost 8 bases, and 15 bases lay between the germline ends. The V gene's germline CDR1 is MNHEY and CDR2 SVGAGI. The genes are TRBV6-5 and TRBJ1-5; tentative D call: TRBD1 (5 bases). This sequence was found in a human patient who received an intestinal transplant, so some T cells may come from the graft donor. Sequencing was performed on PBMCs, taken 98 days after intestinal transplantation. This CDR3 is CASSSGLPSEPQHF. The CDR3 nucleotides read TGTGCCAGCAGTTCAGGGCTGCCCTCTGAGCCCCAGCATTTT.